This section outlines one TCR beta chain sequence together with its context. TCRdb recomputed calls from the 5' RACE reads with MiXCR, one row per CDR3 protein. This sample carries just over 450,000 distinct CDR3 sequences, 13% to 15% of them seen once, and the ten largest clones take around 0.57%. The data derive from a study of identical twins. Trimming cost V 4 bases and J 7 bases, with 18 bases left between them. CDR1 is SGHRS and CDR2 is YFSETQ in the germline V gene. The CDR3 extends over 14 amino acids. This sample was also put to use in a study of yellow fever vaccine responses in identical twins.

The rearrangement uses TRBV5-1 and TRBJ2-7; D might be TRBD2 (6 bases). The sample taken for sequencing was CD4+ T cells sorted from blood. The TCR was taken from a young woman in good health. CDR3 amino acids: CASSVDAVAGEQYF. CDR3 sequence (DNA): TGCGCCAGCAGCGTGGATGCTGTCGCGGGGGAGCAGTACTTC.